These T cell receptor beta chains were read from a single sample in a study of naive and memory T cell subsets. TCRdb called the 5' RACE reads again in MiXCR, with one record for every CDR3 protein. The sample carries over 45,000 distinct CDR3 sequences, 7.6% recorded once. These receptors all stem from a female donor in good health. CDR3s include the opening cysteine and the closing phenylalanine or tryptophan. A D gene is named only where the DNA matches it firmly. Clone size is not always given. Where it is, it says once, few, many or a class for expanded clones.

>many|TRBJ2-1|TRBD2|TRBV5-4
CASSFLSSGYNEQFF
TGTGCCAGCAGCTTCTTGTCTAGCGGGTACAATGAGCAGTTCTTC
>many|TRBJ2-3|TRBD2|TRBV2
CASRSQAGTRQYF
TGTGCCAGCAGGAGCCAGGCCGGGACTAGGCAGTATTTT
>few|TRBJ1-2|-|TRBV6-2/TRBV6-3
CASGALIRASYGYTF
TGTGCCAGCGGGGCCCTAATAAGGGCGAGCTATGGCTACACCTTC
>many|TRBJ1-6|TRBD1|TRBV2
CASRLDRGHSPLHF
TGTGCCAGCAGACTCGACAGGGGCCATTCACCCCTCCACTTT
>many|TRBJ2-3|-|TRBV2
CASNWGGPADTQYF
TGTGCCAGCAATTGGGGGGGGCCGGCGGATACGCAGTATTTT
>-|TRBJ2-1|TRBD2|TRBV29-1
CSVLAGTYNEQFF
TGCAGCGTGCTAGCGGGCACCTACAATGAGCAGTTCTTC
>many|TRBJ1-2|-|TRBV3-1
CASSLTRYGYTF
TGTGCCAGCAGCCTTACCCGATATGGCTACACCTTC
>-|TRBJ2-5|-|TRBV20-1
CSARDGRTQETQYF
TGCAGTGCTAGAGATGGGCGAACACAAGAGACCCAGTACTTC
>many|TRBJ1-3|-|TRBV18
CASSPPVGSGNTIYF
TGTGCCAGCTCACCCCCCGTGGGCTCTGGAAACACCATATATTTT
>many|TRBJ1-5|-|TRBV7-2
CASSPGKDQPQHF
TGTGCCAGCAGCCCTGGAAAAGATCAGCCCCAGCATTTT
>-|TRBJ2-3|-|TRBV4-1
CASSQDHSTDTQYF
TGCGCCAGCAGCCAAGATCATAGCACAGATACGCAGTATTTT
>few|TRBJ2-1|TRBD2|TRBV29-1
CSVDGGGLHYNEQFF
TGCAGCGTTGACGGCGGGGGGCTACACTACAATGAGCAGTTCTTC
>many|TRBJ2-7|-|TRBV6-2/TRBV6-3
CASTETYSSYGQYF
TGTGCCAGCACCGAAACTTACAGTTCGTATGGGCAGTACTTC
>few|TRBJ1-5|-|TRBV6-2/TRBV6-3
CASSYWDSNQPQHF
TGTGCCAGCAGTTACTGGGATAGCAATCAGCCCCAGCATTTT
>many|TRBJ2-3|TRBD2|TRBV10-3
CAIGERGLGTDTQYF
TGTGCCATCGGCGAGCGGGGGCTAGGGACAGATACGCAGTATTTT
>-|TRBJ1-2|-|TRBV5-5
CASSFRSGLSYGYTF
TGTGCCAGCAGCTTTCGATCAGGTCTTTCGTATGGCTACACCTTC
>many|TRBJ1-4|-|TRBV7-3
CASSSYRDSGEKLFF
TGTGCCAGCAGCTCCTACAGGGATTCCGGGGAAAAACTGTTTTTT
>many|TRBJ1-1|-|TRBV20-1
CSARDDTEAFF
TGCAGTGCTAGGGACGACACTGAAGCTTTCTTT
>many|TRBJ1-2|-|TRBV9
CASSVWGNVVDGYTF
TGTGCCAGCAGCGTATGGGGGAATGTGGTTGATGGCTACACCTTC
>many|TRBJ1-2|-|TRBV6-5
CASSDNGGGGSKGYTF
TGTGCCAGCAGTGACAACGGCGGAGGGGGAAGTAAGGGCTACACCTTC
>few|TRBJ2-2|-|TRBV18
CASSPVLNTGELFF
TGTGCCAGCTCACCAGTCTTGAACACCGGGGAGCTGTTTTTT
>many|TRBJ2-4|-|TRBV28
CAPEWSAKNIQYF
TGTGCCCCCGAATGGAGCGCCAAAAACATTCAGTACTTC
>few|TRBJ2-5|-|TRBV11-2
CASSSQSLGPETQYF
TGTGCCAGCAGCTCCCAAAGCCTCGGACCAGAGACCCAGTACTTC
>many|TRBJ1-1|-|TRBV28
CASSLLGGTEAFF
TGTGCCAGCAGTTTGTTAGGGGGCACTGAAGCTTTCTTT